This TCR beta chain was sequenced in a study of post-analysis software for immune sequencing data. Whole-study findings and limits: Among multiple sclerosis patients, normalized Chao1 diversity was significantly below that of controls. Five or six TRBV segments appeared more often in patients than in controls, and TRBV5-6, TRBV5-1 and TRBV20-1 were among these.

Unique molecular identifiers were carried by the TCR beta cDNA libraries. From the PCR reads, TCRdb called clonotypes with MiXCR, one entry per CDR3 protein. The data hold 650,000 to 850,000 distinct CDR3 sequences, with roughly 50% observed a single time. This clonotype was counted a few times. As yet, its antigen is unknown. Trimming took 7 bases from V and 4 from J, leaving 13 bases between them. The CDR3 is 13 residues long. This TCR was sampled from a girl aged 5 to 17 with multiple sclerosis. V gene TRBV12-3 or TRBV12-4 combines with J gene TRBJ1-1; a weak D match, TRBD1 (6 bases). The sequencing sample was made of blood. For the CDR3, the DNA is TGTGCCAGCAATTCTAGACAGGTCACTGAAGCTTTCTTT. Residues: CASNSRQVTEAFF.